The clone carrying this T cell receptor (beta chain) was counted many times. The antigen is undetermined. These data come from a study of T-cell memory formation after mild COVID-19. Study at large: In these data, TCR clusters were largely donor specific.

UMIs and sample barcodes were carried by the TCR alpha and TCR beta cDNA libraries that 5'RACE produced using constant-segment primers. TCRdb reanalysed the 5' RACE reads using MiXCR and keeps one entry per CDR3 protein. Of roughly 250,000 distinct CDR3 sequences listed, around 15% are singletons. Study-level results: Second-wave clones with a day 37 peak had unconfirmed SARS-CoV-2 specificity. A subset of responding clones appeared in pre-infection memory, suggesting cross-reactive memory joined.

The source of this sequence is a man aged 18 to 30 who had mild COVID-19 (a few samples of this study predate the infection). Cell type and time point are not known. Sequencing was performed on PBMCs or a T cell subset sorted from them (not recorded which).

CDR3 region: CASSLGEKETQYF. CDR3 sequence (DNA): TGTGCCAGCAGCTTAGGAGAAAAGGAGACCCAGTACTTC. The chain links TRBV7-7 to TRBJ2-5, with unresolved D. V was shortened by 1 base and J by 5 bases, with 8 bases between the two germline ends. The CDR3 spans 13 residues. Germline values: CDR1 SSHAT, CDR2 FNYEAQ (reference sequence).